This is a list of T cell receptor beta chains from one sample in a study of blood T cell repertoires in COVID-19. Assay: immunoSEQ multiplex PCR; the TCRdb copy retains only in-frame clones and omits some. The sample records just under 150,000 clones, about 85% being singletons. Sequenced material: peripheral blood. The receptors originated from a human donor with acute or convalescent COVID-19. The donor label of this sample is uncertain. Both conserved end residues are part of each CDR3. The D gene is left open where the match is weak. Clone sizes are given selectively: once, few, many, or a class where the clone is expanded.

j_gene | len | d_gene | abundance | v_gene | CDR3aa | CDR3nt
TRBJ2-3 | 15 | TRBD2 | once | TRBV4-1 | CASSLAGGTSDTQYF | TGCGCCAGCAGCCTAGCGGGGGGTACTTCAGATACGCAGTATTTT
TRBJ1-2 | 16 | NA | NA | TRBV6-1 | CASSDYDGQPNYGYTF | TGTGCCAGCAGTGATTACGACGGACAGCCCAACTATGGCTACACCTTC
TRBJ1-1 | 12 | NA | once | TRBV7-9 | CASNRQNTEAFF | TGTGCCAGCAACAGACAGAACACTGAAGCTTTCTTT
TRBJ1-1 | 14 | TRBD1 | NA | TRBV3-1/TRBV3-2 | CASSPKGAGTEAFF | TGTGCCAGCAGCCCCAAGGGGGCAGGCACTGAAGCTTTCTTT
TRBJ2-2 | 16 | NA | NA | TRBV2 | CASSEIGAANTGELFF | TGTGCCAGCAGTGAAATAGGGGCTGCGAACACCGGGGAGCTGTTTTTT
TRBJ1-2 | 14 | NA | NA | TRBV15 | CATSATEKLYGYTF | TGTGCCACCAGCGCAACAGAGAAACTCTATGGCTACACCTTC
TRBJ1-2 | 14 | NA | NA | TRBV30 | CACYKTGLTHGYTF | TGTGCCTGTTATAAAACAGGTCTCACCCATGGCTACACCTTC
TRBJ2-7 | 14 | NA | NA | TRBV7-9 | CASSSQARPDEQYF | TGTGCCAGCAGCTCCCAGGCCCGGCCGGACGAGCAGTACTTC
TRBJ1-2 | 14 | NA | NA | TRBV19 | CASKEGGTVYGYTF | TGTGCCAGTAAAGAGGGGGGGACGGTCTATGGCTACACCTTC
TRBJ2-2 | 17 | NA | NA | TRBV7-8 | CASSLLLPSEWSGELFF | TGTGCCAGCAGCTTATTGCTTCCTAGCGAGTGGAGCGGGGAGCTGTTTTTT
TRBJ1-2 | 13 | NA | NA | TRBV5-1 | CASSLAQEYGYTF | TGCGCCAGCAGCTTGGCACAGGAGTATGGCTACACCTTC
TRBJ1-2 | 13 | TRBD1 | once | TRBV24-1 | CATSDGTDYGYTF | TGTGCCACCAGTGACGGGACAGACTATGGCTACACCTTC
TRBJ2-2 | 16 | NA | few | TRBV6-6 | CASSYPRGANTGELFF | TGTGCCAGCAGTTACCCCCGGGGAGCGAACACCGGGGAGCTGTTTTTT
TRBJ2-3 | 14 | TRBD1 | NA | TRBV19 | CASKQTGFTDTQYF | TGTGCCAGTAAACAGACAGGGTTCACAGATACGCAGTATTTT
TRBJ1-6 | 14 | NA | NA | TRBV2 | CASRASSYNSPPHF | TGTGCCAGCAGGGCTAGCTCCTATAATTCACCCCCCCACTTT
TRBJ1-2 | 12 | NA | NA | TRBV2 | CASKGDSDGYTF | TGTGCCAGCAAAGGAGACAGTGATGGCTACACCTTC
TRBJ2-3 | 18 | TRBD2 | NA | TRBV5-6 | CASSDAGTSGRGADTQYF | TGTGCCAGCAGCGACGCCGGGACTAGCGGGCGGGGGGCAGATACGCAGTATTTT
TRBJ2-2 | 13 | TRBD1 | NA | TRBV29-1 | CSVDRGRTGELFF | TGCAGCGTGGACAGGGGTCGGACCGGGGAGCTGTTTTTT
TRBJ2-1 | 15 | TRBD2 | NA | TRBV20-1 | CSASPITSGIYEQFF | TGCAGTGCTAGTCCGATCACTAGCGGGATATATGAGCAGTTCTTC
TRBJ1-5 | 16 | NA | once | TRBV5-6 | CASSLGGGFGRQPQHF | TGTGCCAGCAGCCTCGGCGGGGGGTTCGGGAGGCAGCCCCAGCATTTT
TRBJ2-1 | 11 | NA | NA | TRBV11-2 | CASSQYNEQFF | TGTGCCAGCAGCCAATACAATGAGCAGTTCTTC
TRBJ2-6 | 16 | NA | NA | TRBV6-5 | CASSYSWGPGANVLTF | TGTGCCAGCAGTTACTCTTGGGGGCCTGGGGCCAACGTCCTGACTTTC
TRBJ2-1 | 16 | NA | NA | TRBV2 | CATLTPLAESYNEQFF | TGTGCCACCCTTACGCCCTTAGCGGAGTCCTACAATGAGCAGTTCTTC
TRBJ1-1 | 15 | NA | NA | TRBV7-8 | CASSVGGRMNTEAFF | TGTGCCAGCAGTGTCGGAGGCCGGATGAACACTGAAGCTTTCTTT
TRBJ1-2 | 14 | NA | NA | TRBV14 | CASSLSQLNYGYTF | TGTGCCAGCAGCCTTTCACAGCTTAACTATGGCTACACCTTC
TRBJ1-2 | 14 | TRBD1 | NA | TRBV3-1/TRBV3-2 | CASSRLTGEDGYTF | TGTGCCAGCAGCCGACTCACAGGGGAAGATGGCTACACCTTC
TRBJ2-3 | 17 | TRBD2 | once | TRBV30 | CAWRRGLAGSMTDTQYF | TGTGCCTGGAGAAGAGGTCTAGCGGGATCAATGACAGATACGCAGTATTTT
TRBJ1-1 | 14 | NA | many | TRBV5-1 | CASSVRARTSEAFF | TGCGCCAGCAGCGTGAGGGCGAGGACGTCTGAAGCTTTCTTT
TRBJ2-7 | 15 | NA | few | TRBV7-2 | CASSLSAADPYEQYF | TGTGCCAGCAGCTTGTCCGCGGCCGACCCCTACGAGCAGTACTTC
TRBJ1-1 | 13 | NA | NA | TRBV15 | CATSRAGRYQAFF | TGTGCCACCAGCAGAGCTGGGAGGTACCAAGCTTTCTTT
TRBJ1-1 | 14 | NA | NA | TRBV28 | CASSLFRVNTEAFF | TGTGCCAGCAGTTTATTTAGAGTGAACACTGAAGCTTTCTTT
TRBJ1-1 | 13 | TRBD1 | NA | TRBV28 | CASSPTDRGAAFF | TGTGCCAGCAGTCCCACGGACAGGGGAGCTGCTTTCTTT
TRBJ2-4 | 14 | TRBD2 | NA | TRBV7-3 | CASSLTRGSADLYF | TGTGCCAGCAGCTTAACGCGGGGGTCGGCGGATTTGTACTTC
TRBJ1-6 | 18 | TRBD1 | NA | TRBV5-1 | CASSGTGVDGSYNSPLHF | TGCGCCAGCAGCGGAACAGGGGTCGACGGCTCCTATAATTCACCCCTCCACTTT
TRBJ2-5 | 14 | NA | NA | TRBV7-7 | CASSPRGSQETQYF | TGTGCTAGCAGCCCTCGGGGTTCCCAAGAGACCCAGTACTTC
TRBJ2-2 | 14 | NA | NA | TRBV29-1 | CSVDRGRDTGELFF | TGCAGCGTTGACCGGGGTCGAGACACCGGGGAGCTGTTTTTT
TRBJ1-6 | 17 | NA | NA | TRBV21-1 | CASSKRAGSSYNSPLHF | TGTGCCAGCAGCAAAAGGGCGGGAAGCTCCTATAATTCACCCCTCCACTTT
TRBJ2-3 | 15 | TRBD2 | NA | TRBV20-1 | CSASLAGGPTDTQYF | TGCAGTGCTAGTCTTGCGGGAGGACCCACAGATACGCAGTATTTT
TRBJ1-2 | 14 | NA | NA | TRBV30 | CAWSGSVSFYGYTF | TGTGCCTGGAGTGGGAGCGTTTCTTTCTATGGCTACACCTTC
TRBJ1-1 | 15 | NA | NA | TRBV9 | CASSVDGGWITEAFF | TGTGCCAGCAGCGTAGACGGCGGGTGGATCACTGAAGCTTTCTTT
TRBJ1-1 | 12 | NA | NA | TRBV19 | CASTEGVTEAFF | TGTGCCAGTACCGAGGGGGTCACTGAAGCTTTCTTT
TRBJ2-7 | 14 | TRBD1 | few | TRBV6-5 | CASRPGTGSFAQYF | TGTGCCAGCAGGCCCGGGACAGGGTCGTTCGCGCAGTACTTC
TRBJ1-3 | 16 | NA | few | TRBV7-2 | CASSSPLGASGNTIYF | TGTGCCAGCAGCTCCCCCTTGGGGGCATCTGGAAACACCATATATTTT
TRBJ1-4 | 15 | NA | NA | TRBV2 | CASYPGDGFFGKLFF | TGTGCCAGCTACCCGGGGGATGGATTTTTTGGAAAACTGTTTTTT
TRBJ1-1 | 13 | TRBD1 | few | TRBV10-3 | CATRGQANTEAFF | TGTGCCACTAGAGGACAGGCGAACACTGAAGCTTTCTTT
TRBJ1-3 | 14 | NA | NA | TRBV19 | CASSIQQASDTIYF | TGTGCCAGTAGTATACAACAGGCCTCGGACACCATATATTTT